The T cell receptor beta chain under discussion was sequenced for a study of control samples from healthy donors and cancer patients. The CDR3 sequence is 13 residues long. Trimming left V 4 bases short and J 5 bases short, with 8 bases between. Germline lookup yields CDR1 MGHDK and CDR2 SYGVNS. Sequencing was performed with immunoSEQ multiplex PCR; in TCRdb, only in-frame clones are kept and a portion is missing. There are 84,000 or so clones in the sample; 84% occur only once, and more than 9% lies in the top ten. The source is a man in his 60s with head and neck cancer. The specimen sequenced was PBMCs. The chain uses TRBV25-1 and TRBJ2-2; the D call may be TRBD1 or TRBD2 (5 bases each). CDR3 nucleotides: TGTGCCAGCAGTGCTGGGGGAACCGGGGAGCTGTTTTTT. It codes for CASSAGGTGELFF.